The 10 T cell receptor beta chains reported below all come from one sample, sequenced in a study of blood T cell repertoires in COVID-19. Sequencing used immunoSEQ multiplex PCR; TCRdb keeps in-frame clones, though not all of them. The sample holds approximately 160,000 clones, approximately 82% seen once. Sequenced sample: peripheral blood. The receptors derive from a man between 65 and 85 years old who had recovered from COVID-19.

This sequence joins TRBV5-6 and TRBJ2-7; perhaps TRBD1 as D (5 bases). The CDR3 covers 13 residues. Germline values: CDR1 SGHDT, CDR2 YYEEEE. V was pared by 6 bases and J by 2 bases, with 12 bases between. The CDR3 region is CASNPGHTYEQYF. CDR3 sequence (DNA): TGTGCCAGCAACCCCGGACACACCTACGAGCAGTACTTC.

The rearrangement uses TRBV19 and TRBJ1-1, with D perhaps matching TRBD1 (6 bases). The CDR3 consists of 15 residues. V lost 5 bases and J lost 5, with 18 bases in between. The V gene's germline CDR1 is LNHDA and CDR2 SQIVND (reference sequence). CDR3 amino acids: CASSFTGSSGTEAFF. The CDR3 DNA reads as TGTGCCAGTAGTTTTACAGGGTCCTCGGGAACTGAAGCTTTCTTT.

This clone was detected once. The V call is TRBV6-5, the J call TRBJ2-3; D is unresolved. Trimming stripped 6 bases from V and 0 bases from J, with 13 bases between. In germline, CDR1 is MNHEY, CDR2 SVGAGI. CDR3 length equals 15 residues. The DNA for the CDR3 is TGTGCCAGCAGCAAGACTGAGCTGAGCACAGATACGCAGTATTTT. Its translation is CASSKTELSTDTQYF.

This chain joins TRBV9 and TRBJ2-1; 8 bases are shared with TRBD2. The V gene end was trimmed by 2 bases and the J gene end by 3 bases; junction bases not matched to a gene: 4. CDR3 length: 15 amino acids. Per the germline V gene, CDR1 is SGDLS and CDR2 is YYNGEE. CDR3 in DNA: TGTGCCAGCAGCGTCTCGGGAGGGGGCTACAATGAGCAGTTCTTC. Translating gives CASSVSGGGYNEQFF.

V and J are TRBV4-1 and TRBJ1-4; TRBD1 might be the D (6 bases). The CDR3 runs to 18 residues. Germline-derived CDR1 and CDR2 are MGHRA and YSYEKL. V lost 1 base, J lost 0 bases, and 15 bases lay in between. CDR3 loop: CASSQGPGAISTNEKLFF. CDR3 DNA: TGCGCCAGCAGCCAAGGACCAGGGGCAATCTCAACTAATGAAAAACTGTTTTTT.

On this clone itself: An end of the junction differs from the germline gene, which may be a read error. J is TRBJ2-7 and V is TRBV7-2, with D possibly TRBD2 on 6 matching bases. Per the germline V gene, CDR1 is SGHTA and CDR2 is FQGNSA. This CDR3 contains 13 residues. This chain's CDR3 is CASSLEITGLLIF. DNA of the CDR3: TGTGCCAGCAGCTTAGAGATAACGGGACTCTTGATCTTC.

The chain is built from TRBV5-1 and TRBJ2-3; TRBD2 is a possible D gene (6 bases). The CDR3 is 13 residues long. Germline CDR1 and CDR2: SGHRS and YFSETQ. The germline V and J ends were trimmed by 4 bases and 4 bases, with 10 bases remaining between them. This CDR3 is CASSPRLADTQYF. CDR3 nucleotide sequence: TGCGCCAGCAGCCCCCGACTAGCAGATACGCAGTATTTT.

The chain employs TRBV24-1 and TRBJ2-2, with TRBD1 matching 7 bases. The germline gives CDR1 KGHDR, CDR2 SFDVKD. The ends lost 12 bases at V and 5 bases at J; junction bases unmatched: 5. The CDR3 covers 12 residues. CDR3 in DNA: TGTGCCTCAGGGGGTGAAACCGGGGAGCTGTTTTTT. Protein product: CASGGETGELFF.

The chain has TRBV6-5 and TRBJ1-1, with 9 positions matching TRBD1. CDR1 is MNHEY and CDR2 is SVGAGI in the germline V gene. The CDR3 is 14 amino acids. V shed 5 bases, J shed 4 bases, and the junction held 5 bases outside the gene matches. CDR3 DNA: TGTGCCAGCAGTCGTACAGGGGGCGGCACTGAAGCTTTCTTT. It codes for CASSRTGGGTEAFF.

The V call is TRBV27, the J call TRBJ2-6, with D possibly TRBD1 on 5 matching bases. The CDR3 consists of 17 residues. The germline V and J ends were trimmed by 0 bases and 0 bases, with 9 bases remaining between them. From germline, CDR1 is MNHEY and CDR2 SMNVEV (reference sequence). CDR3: CASSLSATDSGANVLTF. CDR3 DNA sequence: TGTGCCAGCAGTTTATCCGCGACAGACTCTGGGGCCAACGTCCTGACTTTC.